Listed here are 14 T cell receptor beta chains from one sample, sequenced in a study of identical twins. From the 5' RACE reads, TCRdb called clonotypes with MiXCR, one entry per CDR3 protein. The sample lists 640,000 or so distinct CDR3 sequences; approximately 6% were seen once. Input material: naive T cells sorted from blood. These receptors were collected from a man between 18 and 35 years old in good health.

The genes are TRBV21-1 and TRBJ2-5; TRBD2 is the table's D call, not checked against the DNA. TRBV21-1 is annotated as a pseudogene. The CDR3 loop spans 14 amino acids. The CDR3 coding sequence is TGTGCCAGCAGCAATTGGACTGTCCAAGAGACCCAGTACTTC. Translating gives CASSNWTVQETQYF.

Worth noting for this clonotype: The junction shows a germline mismatch at one end, possibly a read error. This chain connects TRBV3-1 to TRBJ2-2; 7 bases are shared with TRBD1. CDR1 is LGHDT and CDR2 is YNNKEL in the germline V gene (reference sequence). The CDR3 has 14 amino acids. CDR3 protein: CASSLRGNAGELFF. CDR3 in DNA: TGTGCCAGCAGCCTCAGGGGGAACGCCGGGGAGCTGTTTTTT.

This clonotype was recorded at least ten times. J is TRBJ2-7 and V is TRBV11-2; D uncertain. The CDR3 spans 13 residues. Germline assignment: CDR1 SGHAT and CDR2 FQNNGV. V lost 1 base, J lost 3 bases, and 7 bases lay in between. CDR3 bases: TGTGCCAGCAGCTTAGGCGAGAGCTACGAGCAGTACGTC. Translation: CASSLGESYEQYV.

There are a few counts of this clonotype. This chain joins TRBV7-2 and TRBJ2-7; 10 positions agree with TRBD2. Unmatched junction bases numbered 11, after V lost 5 bases and J lost 4 bases. This CDR3 is 16 amino acids long. The germline CDR1 and CDR2 sequences are SGHTA and FQGNSA. CDR3 sequence: CASSPWGTSEGYEQYF. CDR3 nucleotide sequence: TGTGCCAGCAGCCCCTGGGGGACTAGCGAGGGTTACGAGCAGTACTTC.

At least ten counts were recorded for this clonotype. The chain links TRBV4-1 to TRBJ1-5; perhaps TRBD1 as D (6 bases). The germline V gene encodes CDR1 MGHRA and CDR2 YSYEKL. The V gene lost 6 bases and the J gene lost 4 bases, with 10 bases spanning the gap. The CDR3 is made up of 13 amino acids. The CDR3 loop reads CASRGGLNQPQHF. The CDR3 region has the DNA TGCGCCAGCAGAGGGGGTCTAAATCAGCCCCAGCATTTT.

The chain uses TRBV14 and TRBJ2-4, with a weak D call TRBD1 (6 bases). With 0 bases removed from V and 0 bases from J, the gap between germline ends came to 15 bases. The CDR3 is made up of 18 amino acids. From germline, CDR1 is SGHDN and CDR2 FVKESK. The CDR3 loop reads CASSQDWGTQTAKNIQYF. CDR3 DNA: TGTGCCAGCAGCCAAGATTGGGGGACACAGACAGCCAAAAACATTCAGTACTTC.

This clonotype occurred many times. V and J are TRBV20-1 and TRBJ2-3; 9 nucleotides agree with TRBD1. The length of the CDR3 is 13 residues. Germline V lookup: CDR1 DFQATT, CDR2 SNEGSKA (reference sequence). V lost 2 bases to trimming and J lost 5 bases; unmatched junction nucleotides: 2. The CDR3 sequence is CSARRQGGDTQYF. As DNA, the CDR3 is TGCAGTGCTAGAAGACAGGGGGGAGATACGCAGTATTTT.

This clonotype was recorded many times. This chain joins TRBV4-2 and TRBJ2-5, with 7 bases fitting TRBD2. V shed 0 bases and J 1 base; nucleotides not matched to a gene: 5. Germline assignment: CDR1 LGHNA and CDR2 YNFKEQ. The CDR3 has 16 residues. The CDR3 region is CASSQDPASGQETQYF. In nucleotides, the CDR3 is TGTGCCAGCAGCCAAGATCCGGCTAGCGGCCAAGAGACCCAGTACTTC.

This chain connects TRBV29-1 to TRBJ2-6; no clear D gene. V was trimmed by 6 bases and J by 4 bases, leaving 10 bases between them. CDR3 length: 13 amino acids. Germline lookup yields CDR1 SQVTM and CDR2 ANQGSEA. CDR3 DNA: TGCAGCGTGCTTCCAACCGGGGCCAACGTCCTGACTTTC. It specifies CSVLPTGANVLTF. Supplemented by reference TRBV29-1 and TRBJ2-6, the full variable domain reads SAVISQKPSRDICQRGTSLTIQCQVDSQVTMMFWYRQQPGQSLTLIATANQGSEATYESGFVIDKFPISRPNLTFSTLTVSNMSPEDSSIYLCSVLPTGANVLTFGAGSRLTVL.

The chain carries TRBV7-6 and TRBJ2-3, with D unresolved. V dropped 5 bases and J dropped 1 base, with 13 bases sitting between them. There are 15 residues in the CDR3. CDR1 is SGHVS, CDR2 FNYEAQ, per germline. This chain's CDR3 is CASSPGLPGTDTQYF. The CDR3 region has the DNA TGTGCCAGCAGCCCCGGGCTACCCGGCACAGATACGCAGTATTTT.

V and J are TRBV7-9 and TRBJ1-5, with D possibly being TRBD1 (5 bases). Per the germline V gene, CDR1 is SEHNR and CDR2 is FQNEAQ (reference sequence). This CDR3 is 15 amino acids long. V lost 1 base, J lost 3 bases, and 10 bases lay in between. CDR3 DNA sequence: TGTGCCAGCAGCTTAGATACGACAGACAATCAGCCCCAGCATTTT. Protein: CASSLDTTDNQPQHF.

This clonotype showed up just a few times. The chain employs TRBV5-1 and TRBJ2-1, with 10 bases matching TRBD2. V was clipped by 0 bases and J by 0 bases; unmatched bases: 3. The CDR3 is 17 amino acids. The germline gives CDR1 SGHRS, CDR2 YFSETQ. The CDR3 spells CASSLVASGSSYNEQFF. The CDR3 DNA reads TGCGCCAGCAGCTTGGTGGCTAGCGGGAGCTCCTACAATGAGCAGTTCTTC.

CDR3: CASSWRVRTGELFF. DNA of the CDR3: TGTGCCAGCAGTTGGAGGGTTCGCACCGGGGAGCTGTTTTTT. The V gene is TRBV28, the J gene TRBJ2-2; D is possibly TRBD2 (6 bases). Trimming removed 4 bases at V and 4 bases at J, with 10 bases between. Germline V lookup: CDR1 MDHEN, CDR2 SYDVKM. The CDR3 sequence is 14 residues long.

This clonotype was observed many times. The chain has TRBV20-1 and TRBJ2-5; 9 bases map to TRBD2. This CDR3 is 16 amino acids long. Unmatched junction bases numbered 19, after V lost 6 bases and J lost 8 bases. Germline loops: CDR1 DFQATT, CDR2 SNEGSKA (reference sequence). The CDR3, as DNA: TGCAGTGCCCAACCCGCAGCGGCTAGCGGGGCCCCAACCCAGTACTTC. Its translation is CSAQPAAASGAPTQYF.